The clone carrying this T cell receptor (beta chain) occurred a few times. Method: immunoSEQ multiplex PCR; TCRdb's copy keeps in-frame clones and lacks some. The sample carries about 190,000 clones, roughly 80% recorded once. The data are from a study of blood T cell repertoires in COVID-19. Study in general: Sites across the United States, Italy and Spain contributed samples from acute and convalescent COVID-19. Sample material is recorded as cDNA or gDNA derived from T cells, B-cell-depleted T cells, or PBMCs.

The CDR3 is made up of 14 amino acids. Germline assignment: CDR1 LNHDA and CDR2 SQIVND (reference sequence). The V end lost 5 bases, the J end lost 2 bases, and 12 bases lay between the germline ends. This chain joins TRBV19 and TRBJ1-2, with D perhaps TRBD1 (6 bases). The TCR comes from a man aged 45-65 years who had recovered from COVID-19. The sample was peripheral blood. The CDR3 here is CASSPNTGNYGYTF. The CDR3 DNA sequence: TGTGCCAGTAGTCCCAACACAGGGAACTATGGCTACACCTTC.